In this sample, the clone carrying this TCR beta chain turned up once. The CDR3 has 15 amino acids. V dropped 4 bases and J dropped 5; count of bases not matched to a gene: 8. The germline CDR1 and CDR2 sequences are LGHDT and YNNKEL (reference sequence). The data were obtained in a study of blood T cell repertoires in COVID-19. The protocol was immunoSEQ multiplex PCR, while the TCRdb copy is restricted to in-frame clones and leaves out a portion. The repertoire consists of 70,000 to 90,000 clones, with approximately 79% occurring once and the leading ten covering approximately 2.8%. Sequencing was performed on peripheral blood. The chain employs TRBV3-1 (or the pseudogene TRBV3-2) and TRBJ2-5; 9 positions match TRBD2. The sequence derives from a human donor with acute or convalescent COVID-19. The donor label of this sample is uncertain. CDR3 protein: CASSPRLAARETQYF. The DNA of the CDR3 is TGTGCCAGCAGCCCCCGACTAGCGGCGCGCGAGACCCAGTACTTC.